This is a list of T cell receptor beta chains from one sample in a study of cytomegalovirus exposure and HLA in healthy donors. Libraries were prepared by immunoSEQ multiplex PCR; TCRdb keeps only in-frame clonotypes and omits some of them. Here the sample spans 110,000 or so clones, around 75% being singletons. Sequenced material: PBMCs. The receptors were sampled from a man aged 25 to 40 in good health and CMV-seronegative. Each CDR3 is given with its conserved first and last residue. The order of the fields is clone size, V gene, D gene, J gene, CDR3 DNA, CDR3 protein. The D gene is left open where the match is weak. Expanded clones are given a class, and other clones once, few, many or no size at all.

clone size: NA
V gene: TRBV5-1
D gene: NA
J gene: TRBJ2-7
CDR3 DNA: TGCGCCAGCAGCTTGGGTGGTAGCGGAACCTACGAGCAGTACTTC
CDR3 protein: CASSLGGSGTYEQYF

clone size: NA
V gene: TRBV14
D gene: TRBD2
J gene: TRBJ2-5
CDR3 DNA: TGTGCCAGCAGCCGTAGCGGGCTGGGGACCCAGTACTTC
CDR3 protein: CASSRSGLGTQYF

clone size: NA
V gene: TRBV7-3
D gene: NA
J gene: TRBJ1-1
CDR3 DNA: TGTGCCAGCAGCCCGACAGGCAACACTGAAGCTTTCTTT
CDR3 protein: CASSPTGNTEAFF

clone size: NA
V gene: TRBV9
D gene: NA
J gene: TRBJ2-5
CDR3 DNA: TGTGCCAGCAGCGTAGCAGTCCAAGAGACCCAGTACTTC
CDR3 protein: CASSVAVQETQYF

clone size: NA
V gene: TRBV4-1
D gene: NA
J gene: TRBJ2-7
CDR3 DNA: TGCGCCAGCAGCCACCTCTCCGGGACACCGGCCCACGAGCAGTACTTC
CDR3 protein: CASSHLSGTPAHEQYF

clone size: NA
V gene: TRBV7-9
D gene: TRBD2
J gene: TRBJ2-7
CDR3 DNA: TGTGCCAGCAGCGTCGGGACTAGCGGTTCCACCTACGAGCAGTACTTC
CDR3 protein: CASSVGTSGSTYEQYF

clone size: few
V gene: TRBV5-5
D gene: NA
J gene: TRBJ2-2
CDR3 DNA: TGTGCCAGCAGCTTCCCTACTCAGAACACCGGGGAGCTGTTTTTT
CDR3 protein: CASSFPTQNTGELFF

clone size: NA
V gene: TRBV9
D gene: NA
J gene: TRBJ1-2
CDR3 DNA: TGTGCCAGCAGCATGGGAGGACCACTCGGCTACACCTTC
CDR3 protein: CASSMGGPLGYTF

clone size: NA
V gene: TRBV5-1
D gene: NA
J gene: TRBJ1-1
CDR3 DNA: TGCGCCAGCAGCTTGGAAGGGGTACTTGAAGCTTTCTTT
CDR3 protein: CASSLEGVLEAFF

clone size: NA
V gene: TRBV11-2
D gene: NA
J gene: TRBJ1-1
CDR3 DNA: TGTGCCAGCAGCTCCACGGGTCCGCTCACTGAAGCTTTCTTT
CDR3 protein: CASSSTGPLTEAFF

clone size: NA
V gene: TRBV28
D gene: TRBD1
J gene: TRBJ1-4
CDR3 DNA: TGTGCCACCGAGGACAGGGCAACCGAAAAACTGTTTTTT
CDR3 protein: CATEDRATEKLFF

clone size: NA
V gene: TRBV11-3
D gene: NA
J gene: TRBJ2-5
CDR3 DNA: TGTGCCAGCAGCTCCCTAGGAGAGACCCAGTACTTC
CDR3 protein: CASSSLGETQYF

clone size: NA
V gene: TRBV4-1
D gene: NA
J gene: TRBJ2-5
CDR3 DNA: TGCGCCAGCAGCCAAGAACAGGGTAGGGAGACCCAGTACTTC
CDR3 protein: CASSQEQGRETQYF

clone size: NA
V gene: TRBV6-4
D gene: TRBD2
J gene: TRBJ2-1
CDR3 DNA: TGTGCCAGCAGTGAACGCGGGGGGGCCGGCAATGAGCAGTTCTTC
CDR3 protein: CASSERGGAGNEQFF

clone size: NA
V gene: TRBV6-5
D gene: NA
J gene: TRBJ1-4
CDR3 DNA: TGTGCCAGCAGTCCGCCCCAGGGGTTACTGTTTTTT
CDR3 protein: CASSPPQGLLFF

clone size: few
V gene: TRBV6-1
D gene: TRBD1
J gene: TRBJ1-5
CDR3 DNA: TGTGCCAGCAGTGGTTCACAGGGGCGGCGTGTGGGTCAGCCCCAGCATTTT
CDR3 protein: CASSGSQGRRVGQPQHF

clone size: NA
V gene: TRBV29-1
D gene: TRBD2
J gene: TRBJ2-3
CDR3 DNA: TGCAGCGCCCGACCCATGGGGGGGGGATATACGCAGTATTTT
CDR3 protein: CSARPMGGGYTQYF

clone size: NA
V gene: TRBV30
D gene: NA
J gene: TRBJ1-1
CDR3 DNA: TGTGCCTCGGCCCTCCAGGGGAACACTGAAGCTTTCTTT
CDR3 protein: CASALQGNTEAFF

clone size: NA
V gene: TRBV27
D gene: TRBD2
J gene: TRBJ2-7
CDR3 DNA: TGTGCCAGCCGTGGAGCGGGATCTCCCTACGAGCAGTACTTC
CDR3 protein: CASRGAGSPYEQYF

clone size: NA
V gene: TRBV28
D gene: TRBD1
J gene: TRBJ1-1
CDR3 DNA: TGTGCCAGCAGTTTACACAGGGGAAGTTTGCTTATGAACACTGAAGCTTTCTTT
CDR3 protein: CASSLHRGSLLMNTEAFF

clone size: NA
V gene: TRBV6-5
D gene: NA
J gene: TRBJ2-7
CDR3 DNA: TGTGCCAGCAGTTACCAAAGACAGGCCAACTACGAGCAGTACTTC
CDR3 protein: CASSYQRQANYEQYF

clone size: NA
V gene: TRBV7-2
D gene: TRBD2
J gene: TRBJ2-1
CDR3 DNA: TGTGCCAGCAGCTTAGATCTAAGCGGGAGACCCTTGGGCAATGAGCAGTTCTTC
CDR3 protein: CASSLDLSGRPLGNEQFF

clone size: few
V gene: TRBV5-4
D gene: NA
J gene: TRBJ2-1
CDR3 DNA: TGTGCCAGCAGGCCCACGCGGGACTTGTACAATGAGCAGTTCTTC
CDR3 protein: CASRPTRDLYNEQFF

clone size: NA
V gene: TRBV19
D gene: TRBD1
J gene: TRBJ1-2
CDR3 DNA: TGTGCCAGTAGTGGGATACCCGGGACAGAGATAACTTATAGAGAAGGCTACACCTTC
CDR3 protein: CASSGIPGTEITYREGYTF

clone size: NA
V gene: TRBV18
D gene: TRBD1
J gene: TRBJ1-6
CDR3 DNA: TGTGCCAGCTCACCGGGGACAGGGCGTAATTCACCCCTCCACTTT
CDR3 protein: CASSPGTGRNSPLHF

clone size: NA
V gene: TRBV7-2
D gene: NA
J gene: TRBJ1-5
CDR3 DNA: TGTGCCAGCAGCCCACAGGGTTTTAAGAATCAGCCCCAGCATTTT
CDR3 protein: CASSPQGFKNQPQHF

clone size: NA
V gene: TRBV6-5
D gene: TRBD1
J gene: TRBJ1-4
CDR3 DNA: TGTGCCAGCAAACCGGGACAGTCTAATGAAAAACTGTTTTTT
CDR3 protein: CASKPGQSNEKLFF

clone size: NA
V gene: TRBV5-1
D gene: NA
J gene: TRBJ1-1
CDR3 DNA: TGCGCCAGCAGCTTGTTAACCTCAGTGAACACTGAAGCTTTCTTT
CDR3 protein: CASSLLTSVNTEAFF

clone size: NA
V gene: TRBV29-1
D gene: TRBD1
J gene: TRBJ1-1
CDR3 DNA: TGCAGCGTCGGACAGGGTTTCACTGAAGCTTTCTTT
CDR3 protein: CSVGQGFTEAFF

clone size: few
V gene: TRBV7-9
D gene: NA
J gene: TRBJ2-1
CDR3 DNA: TGTGCCAGCAGCTTAGGAGGGTATGAGCAGTTCTTC
CDR3 protein: CASSLGGYEQFF